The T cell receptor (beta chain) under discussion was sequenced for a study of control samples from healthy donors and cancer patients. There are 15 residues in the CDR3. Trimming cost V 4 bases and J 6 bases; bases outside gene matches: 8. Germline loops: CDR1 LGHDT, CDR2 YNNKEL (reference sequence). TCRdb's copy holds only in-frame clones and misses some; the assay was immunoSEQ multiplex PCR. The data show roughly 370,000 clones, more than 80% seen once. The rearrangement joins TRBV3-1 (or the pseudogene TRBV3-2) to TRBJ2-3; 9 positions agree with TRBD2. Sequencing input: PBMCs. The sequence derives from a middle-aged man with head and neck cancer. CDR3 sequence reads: CASSPRGGRGDTQYF. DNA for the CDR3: TGTGCCAGCAGCCCTCGTGGCGGGAGGGGCGATACGCAGTATTTT.